One and the same sample provided the 9 T cell receptor beta chains below, sequenced in a study of OX40 agonist ivuxolimab in advanced cancers. Measured with immunoSEQ multiplex PCR; TCRdb has only the in-frame clones, and not every one. Here the sample spans under 20,000 clones, about 80% being singletons. This material consisted of CD4+ or CD8+ T cells sorted from blood, taken in a trial of the OX40 agonist ivuxolimab. These TCRs come from an adult with an advanced solid tumor such as melanoma, head and neck, liver or kidney cancer.

The V gene is TRBV27, the J gene TRBJ1-2; 9 bases agree with TRBD1. This CDR3 has 17 amino acids. Unmatched junction bases numbered 11, after V lost 0 bases and J lost 6 bases. CDR1 and CDR2 (germline): MNHEY, SMNVEV (reference sequence). In nucleotides, the CDR3 is TGTGCCAGCAGTTTATCGGGGGCAGGGACAGGGAGGGATGGCTACACCTTC. This sequence encodes CASSLSGAGTGRDGYTF.

The J gene is TRBJ2-7, the V gene TRBV5-1; 9 bases are a match to TRBD1. CDR1 SGHRS and CDR2 YFSETQ come from the germline V gene. This CDR3 is built from 14 residues. V was clipped by 4 bases and J by 4 bases; unmatched bases: 6. In nucleotides, the CDR3 is TGCGCCAGCAGCAAGGGACAGGGTGTATACGAGCAGTACTTC. Its protein is CASSKGQGVYEQYF.

The V and J genes are TRBV7-3 and TRBJ2-2; D is ambiguous. V dropped 4 bases and J dropped 3 bases, with 3 bases sitting between them. This CDR3 is 12 amino acids long. Germline loops: CDR1 SGHTA, CDR2 FQGTGA. CDR3 region: CASSSDTGELFF. The CDR3 DNA reads as TGTGCCAGCAGCTCCGACACCGGGGAGCTGTTTTTT.

The chain combines TRBV5-1 with TRBJ1-2; 12 bases align to TRBD1. This CDR3 contains 20 residues. V trimming: 0 bases; J trimming: 0 bases; junction bases outside the gene matches: 12. Germline lookup yields CDR1 SGHRS and CDR2 YFSETQ. The CDR3 DNA follows: TGCGCCAGCAGCTTGGCCGGCGGGACAGGGGGCCTCCCCACTAACTATGGCTACACCTTC. Its translation: CASSLAGGTGGLPTNYGYTF.

This clone came up a few times. This sequence joins TRBV25-1 and TRBJ2-1; no reliable D call. The germline V gene has CDR1 MGHDK and CDR2 SYGVNS. The CDR3 has 15 residues. Trimming removed 2 bases from V and 1 base from J, with 9 bases in between. CDR3 sequence (DNA): TGTGCCAGCAGTGAAGCGGATCTATCCTACAATGAGCAGTTCTTC. Residues: CASSEADLSYNEQFF.

The J gene is TRBJ2-7, the V gene TRBV13; D may be TRBD1 (6 bases). This CDR3 spans 14 amino acids. Between the trimmed V and J ends, which lost 0 bases and 4 bases, there was a span of 10 bases. From germline, CDR1 is PRHDT and CDR2 FYEKMQ (reference sequence). The CDR3 reads CASSLGGRGYEQYF. Here the CDR3 DNA reads TGTGCCAGCAGCTTAGGGGGCAGGGGTTACGAGCAGTACTTC.

The chain carries TRBV18 and TRBJ2-2; D is possibly TRBD1 or TRBD2 (6 bases each). Germline-derived CDR1 and CDR2 are KGHSH and LQKENI. The ends were cut back, 2 bases at V and 2 bases at J, with 15 bases in the middle. This CDR3 contains 17 residues. DNA for the CDR3: TGTGCCAGCTCACCAGTTTCGACGGGGGCCAACACCGGGGAGCTGTTTTTT. Translating it yields CASSPVSTGANTGELFF.

V gene TRBV10-1 combines with J gene TRBJ2-1; TRBD2 matches at 7 bases. CDR1 is WNHNN and CDR2 is SYGVQD in the germline V gene (reference sequence). The CDR3 loop spans 15 amino acids. The junction had 4 bases not matched to a gene; V was cut back by 3 bases and J by 2 bases. The CDR3 loop reads CASSEAGNPYNEQFF. The CDR3 nucleotides read TGCGCCAGCAGTGAAGCGGGGAACCCCTACAATGAGCAGTTCTTC.

The chain uses TRBV29-1 and TRBJ2-7; TRBD1 aligns across 11 bases. J gave up 4 bases and V 1 base, and 9 bases lay outside the gene matches. This CDR3 has 16 residues. The germline CDR1 and CDR2 sequences are SQVTM and ANQGSEA. Written as DNA, the CDR3 is TGCAGCGTTGAAGGTATGCTCGGGACAGGGGGTTACGAGCAGTACTTC. Translating it yields CSVEGMLGTGGYEQYF.